Below, one T cell receptor beta chain is given with its context. The antigen remains undetermined. The data derive from a study of OX40 agonist ivuxolimab in advanced cancers. Study-wide findings and caveats: CD4+ and CD8+ blood T cells expanded clonally by week 6 at 0.1 to 3.0 mg/kg. Relative to CD4+, CD8+ T cells held more expanded clones on average. Some nonresponders additionally presented with little normalized T-cell clonal expansion.

The table came from immunoSEQ multiplex PCR; TCRdb's copy has only in-frame clones and leaves some out. This sample has 20,000 to 30,000 clones, with around four fifths found just once. This receptor was taken from an adult with an advanced solid tumor such as melanoma, head and neck, liver or kidney cancer. The sequenced sample was CD4+ or CD8+ T cells sorted from blood, obtained in a trial of the OX40 agonist ivuxolimab.

CDR3 sequence reads: CASTPGSGRSDTQYF. For the CDR3, the DNA is TGTGCCAGCACCCCTGGGAGCGGGAGGTCAGATACGCAGTATTTT. The gene calls are TRBV6-1 and TRBJ2-3; 9 nucleotides align to TRBD2. V was pared by 7 bases and J by 4 bases, with 9 bases of the junction left unmatched. From germline, CDR1 is MNHNS and CDR2 SASEGT. The CDR3 is 15 amino acids.